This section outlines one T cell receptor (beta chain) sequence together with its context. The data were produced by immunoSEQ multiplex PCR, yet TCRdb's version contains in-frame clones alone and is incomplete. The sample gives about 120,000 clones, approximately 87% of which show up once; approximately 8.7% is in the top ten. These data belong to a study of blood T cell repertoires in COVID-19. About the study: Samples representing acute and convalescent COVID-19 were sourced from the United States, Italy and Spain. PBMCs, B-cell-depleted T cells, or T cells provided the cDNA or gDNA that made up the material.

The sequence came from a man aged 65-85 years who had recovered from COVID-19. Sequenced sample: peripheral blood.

CDR3 in amino acids: CSLGQDNYGYTF. CDR3 DNA: TGCAGCCTGGGACAGGATAACTATGGCTACACCTTC. J is TRBJ1-2 and V is TRBV29-1; TRBD1 matches at 8 bases. The V gene end was trimmed by 8 bases and the J gene end by 1 base; junction bases not matched to a gene: 3. Germline V CDR1 and CDR2: SQVTM, ANQGSEA. This CDR3 contains 12 residues.